Following are 5 T cell receptor beta chains from one sample sequenced in a study of T-cell memory formation after mild COVID-19. TCRdb independently ran MiXCR on the 5' RACE reads; one entry per CDR3 protein. The sample consists of 310,000 or so distinct CDR3 sequences, 15% of them appearing once. The specimen sequenced was PBMCs or a T cell subset sorted from them (not recorded which). Receptors were obtained from a man younger than 35 who had mild COVID-19 (a few samples of this study predate the infection). Cell type and time point are not known.

This chain joins TRBV7-2 and TRBJ2-2; a weak D match, TRBD1 (5 bases). This CDR3 comprises 16 residues. Per the germline V gene, CDR1 is SGHTA and CDR2 is FQGNSA. V was cut by 1 base and J by 4 bases, with 13 bases left in between. DNA of the CDR3: TGTGCCAGCAGCTTAGTGGCAGGGTGGGCCACCGGGGAGCTGTTTTTT. Translation gives CASSLVAGWATGELFF.

The rearrangement links TRBV4-1 to TRBJ2-2; D possibly corresponds to TRBD2 (6 bases). V was trimmed by 4 bases and J by 5 bases, leaving 11 bases between them. The V gene's germline CDR1 is MGHRA and CDR2 YSYEKL. This CDR3 comprises 14 residues. CDR3 in DNA: TGCGCCAGCAGCCCACTAGCTCAGACCGGGGAGCTGTTTTTT. Its protein is CASSPLAQTGELFF.

The sample holds many counts of this clonotype. The J gene is TRBJ2-5, the V gene TRBV7-2; TRBD1 is a possible D gene (6 bases). This CDR3 comprises 13 residues. The V gene's germline CDR1 is SGHTA and CDR2 FQGNSA. V lost 5 bases and J 3 bases, leaving 10 bases between the germline ends. The CDR3 spells CASSMGTKETQYF. CDR3 in DNA: TGTGCCAGCAGCATGGGGACAAAAGAGACCCAGTACTTC. Looking up the rest from reference TRBV7-2 and TRBJ2-5 gives the full variable domain: GAGVSQSPSNKVTEKGKDVELRCDPISGHTALYWYRQSLGQGLEFLIYFQGNSAPDKSGLPSDRFSAERTGGSVSTLTIQRTQQEDSAVYLCASSMGTKETQYFGPGTRLLVL.

DNA of the CDR3: TGCAGCGTTGGACAGGGGATTAACTATGGCTACACCTTC. Protein sequence: CSVGQGINYGYTF. The chain employs TRBV29-1 and TRBJ1-2; 8 nucleotides align to TRBD1. Trimming cost V 4 bases and J 1 base; bases outside gene matches: 2. The length of the CDR3 is 13 residues. Germline V gene lookup returns CDR1 SQVTM and CDR2 ANQGSEA.

V usage is TRBV7-9 and J usage is TRBJ2-1, with 12 bases fitting TRBD1. The V gene end was trimmed by 5 bases and the J gene end by 8 bases; junction bases not matched to a gene: 25. Germline V lookup: CDR1 SEHNR, CDR2 FQNEAQ (reference sequence). This CDR3 is built from 21 residues. The CDR3 is CASSAKLRFPGPGQGAHEQFF. CDR3 nucleotide sequence: TGTGCCAGCAGCGCGAAGCTCCGGTTCCCTGGGCCGGGACAGGGGGCCCATGAGCAGTTCTTC. Supplemented by reference TRBV7-9 and TRBJ2-1, the full variable domain reads DTGVSQNPRHKITKRGQNVTFRCDPISEHNRLYWYRQTLGQGPEFLTYFQNEAQLEKSRLLSDRFSAERPKGSFSTLEIQRTEQGDSAMYLCASSAKLRFPGPGQGAHEQFFGPGTRLTVL.